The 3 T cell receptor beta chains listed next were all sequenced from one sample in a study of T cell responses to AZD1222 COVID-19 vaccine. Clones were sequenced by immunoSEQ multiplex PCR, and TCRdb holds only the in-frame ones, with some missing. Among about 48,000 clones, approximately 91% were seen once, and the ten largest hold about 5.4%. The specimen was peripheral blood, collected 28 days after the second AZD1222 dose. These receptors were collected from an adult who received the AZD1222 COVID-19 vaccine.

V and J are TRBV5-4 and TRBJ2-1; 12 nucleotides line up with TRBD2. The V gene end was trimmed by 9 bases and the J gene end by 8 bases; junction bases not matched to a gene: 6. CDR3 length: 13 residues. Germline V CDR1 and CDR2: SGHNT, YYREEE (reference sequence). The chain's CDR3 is CATRLAGAYEQFF. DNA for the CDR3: TGTGCCACCCGACTAGCGGGAGCTTATGAGCAGTTCTTC.

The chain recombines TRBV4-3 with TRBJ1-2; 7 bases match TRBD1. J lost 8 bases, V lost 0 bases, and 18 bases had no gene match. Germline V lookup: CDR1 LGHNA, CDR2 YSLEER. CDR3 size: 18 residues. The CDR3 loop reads CASSQDLETGYLAGGYTF. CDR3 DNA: TGCGCCAGCAGCCAAGATCTGGAGACAGGGTATTTAGCGGGAGGCTACACCTTC.

CDR3 sequence reads: CASSLFLTGGRDEQYF. The CDR3 nucleotides are TGCGCCAGCAGCTTATTTCTGACAGGGGGCCGGGACGAGCAGTACTTC. V gene TRBV5-1 combines with J gene TRBJ2-7; TRBD1 aligns across 10 bases. The trim removed 2 bases at V and 5 bases at J, leaving 10 bases unmatched. The CDR3 runs 16 residues. CDR1 SGHRS and CDR2 YFSETQ come from the germline V gene.